This T cell receptor (beta chain) was captured in a study of blood T cells in healthy people across ages. Study-wide results and limits: Estimates of diversity drawn from one million T cells were considered underestimates. Expanded clonotype changes were possibly confounded by unknown donor CMV status. PBMC samples, being unsorted, prevented any conclusive comparison of naive and antigen-experienced cells.

It was with a sample-barcoded 5' primer and a J-beta primer mix that a second PCR of roughly 7 to 12 cycles was run. A template-switch adaptor that had 12 random nucleotides put a tag on each cDNA molecule. TCRdb independently ran MiXCR on the 5' RACE reads; one entry per CDR3 protein. The data show 650,000 to 700,000 distinct CDR3 sequences, 45% to 60% seen once. For this clonotype: The antigen is not known.

CDR3 length: 12 residues. Germline loops: CDR1 DFQATT, CDR2 SNEGSKA (reference sequence). V was pared by 7 bases and J by 0 bases, with 10 bases between. The clonotype comes from a woman of 80 years or more in good health. The V gene is TRBV20-1, the J gene TRBJ2-7, with D unclear. The sequenced sample was blood. The CDR3 coding sequence is TGCAGTGTGTCGACCTTCTCCTACGAGCAGTACTTC. It codes for CSVSTFSYEQYF.